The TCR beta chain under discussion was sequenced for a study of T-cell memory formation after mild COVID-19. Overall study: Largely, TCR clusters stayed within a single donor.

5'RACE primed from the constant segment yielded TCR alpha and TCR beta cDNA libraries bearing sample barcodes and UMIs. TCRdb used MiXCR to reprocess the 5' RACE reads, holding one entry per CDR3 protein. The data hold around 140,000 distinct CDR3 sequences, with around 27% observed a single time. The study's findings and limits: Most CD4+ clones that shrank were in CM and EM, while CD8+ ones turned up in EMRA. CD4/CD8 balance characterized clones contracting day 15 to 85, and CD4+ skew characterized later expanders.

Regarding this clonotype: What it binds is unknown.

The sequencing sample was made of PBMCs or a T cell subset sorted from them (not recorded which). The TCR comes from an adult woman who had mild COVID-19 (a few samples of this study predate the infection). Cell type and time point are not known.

CDR3 residues: CASSYLGQGAYEQYF. Written as DNA, the CDR3 is TGTGCCAGCAGTTACCTCGGACAGGGCGCCTACGAGCAGTACTTC. This chain uses TRBV6-6 with TRBJ2-7; 8 nucleotides agree with TRBD1. The CDR3 is 15 residues long. Trimming removed 2 bases from V and 2 bases from J; junction bases left unmatched: 5. From germline, CDR1 is MNHNY and CDR2 SVGAGI (reference sequence).